This TCR beta chain was identified during a study of T cell clonality in common variable immunodeficiency. Using immunoSEQ multiplex PCR, the repertoire was profiled, and TCRdb retains in-frame clones only, with some absent. Sampling found 40,000 or so clones, none seen once. The CDR3 runs to 15 residues. CDR1 is SEHNR and CDR2 is FQNEAQ in the germline V gene (reference sequence). V was pared by 1 base and J by 4 bases, with 6 bases of the junction left unmatched. In this sample, this clone turned up a few times. What it binds is not known. Read sequence stops 3 residues before the CDR3 end, and the germline J gene provides the missing end. General study findings and limits: Compared with healthy controls, CVID subjects showed increased TCRbeta clonality, mostly in about a third. Common variable immunodeficiency TCR beta sequences reportedly had fewer deletions and N-nucleotide insertions.

Aged 9 to 64 years, CVID subjects averaged roughly 43 years old. CVID subjects were neither ill nor on immunomodulatory or immunosuppressive medication at sampling. Sequencing input: peripheral blood mononuclear cells. This receptor was taken from a human donor with common variable immunodeficiency. This sequence joins TRBV7-9 and TRBJ2-5; 7 bases align to TRBD2. The covered CDR3 bases are TGTGCCAGCAGCTTAGGGGGAATAGCGGGAGAGACC. Amino acid sequence: CASSLGGIAGET. The whole CDR3 sequence is CASSLGGIAGETQYF.